This T cell receptor beta chain was observed in a study of T cells in Graves' hyperthyroidism and ophthalmopathy. Whole-study findings and limits: Blood also contained most expanded thyroid clonotypes above 0.001.

As to this clonotype: Its target is unknown.

RNA transcripts provided the source from which TCR beta CDR3 regions were amplified. TCR CDR3 underwent first-round RT-PCR with the HTBI primer set. TCRdb ran MiXCR on the multiplex PCR reads and lists one entry per CDR3 protein. The table shows under 750,000 distinct CDR3 sequences, with 15% to 20% occurring only once. The CDR3 consists of 14 residues. The trim removed 6 bases at V and 2 bases at J, leaving 7 bases unmatched. CDR1 DFQATT and CDR2 SNEGSKA come from the germline V gene (reference sequence). Exclusion followed for patients with uncontrolled infection, other autoimmune disease, pregnancy or lactation. Sample collection date corresponds to first hyperthyroidism diagnosis, prior to any ophthalmopathy symptoms.

The chain combines TRBV20-1 with TRBJ2-3; 8 nucleotides align to TRBD2. The receptor comes from a woman aged 45 to 65 with Graves' hyperthyroidism that later progressed to Graves' ophthalmopathy. Material for sequencing was blood. For the CDR3, the DNA is TGCAGTGCCCTTAGCGGGATCACCACAGATACGCAGTATTTT. The encoded protein is CSALSGITTDTQYF.